This T cell receptor (beta chain) comes out of a study of beta chain features in type 1 diabetes (dated by TCRdb to about 2018). General notes on the study: Mean age, gender distribution, total cell number and subset yield did not differ between patients and healthy donors. Across all samples, almost 110 million sorted cells were examined, and cell number per subset correlated strongly with RNA yield. The study compared the TCRB repertoires of sorted circulating CD4+ T cell subsets in recently diagnosed type 1 diabetes patients with those in matched healthy donors. Whereas all 30 or so donors provided naive and central memory subsets, regulatory and stem cell-like memory subsets were isolated from just 8 patients and roughly eight healthy donors.

Points the paper makes about the study in general: Because cDNA was sequenced instead of genomic DNA, activated cells with high expression could be over-represented, although the groups did not differ in activation or CD3 levels. In all four CD4+ subsets, TCRB CDR3 length was moderately but significantly shorter in type 1 diabetes patients. Naive, central memory and regulatory TCRB repertoires appeared to be more similar among patients than among healthy donors. Only small numbers of individuals were included in the HLA sub-analyses, which left unresolved whether HLA type had any influence on TCRB rearrangement. At VDJ recombination sites, type 1 diabetes patients had fewer insertions and more deleted nucleotides, which implies abnormalities in thymic rearrangement. PCR might favor shorter templates, but patient and control samples were amplified and corrected together, so any skew would affect both groups equally.

Each donor gave one peripheral blood draw, averaging approximately 0.11 L, which was collected into heparinised tubes. Naive, central memory, regulatory and stem cell-like memory CD4+ T cells were sorted on a BD FACSAria II using a panel including CD45RO, CCR7, CD25, CD127, CD95 and CD27. A purity above 95% was achieved for all sorted populations. PBMCs were isolated right away by Lymphoprep density gradient centrifugation and were stained directly, without culture. So that batch effects would be minimized, each experiment stained and sorted samples in pairs, pairing one healthy donor with one patient. Concerning this clone: It lacks a known antigen. No base quality values were provided; no much bigger clone lies one nucleotide off.

The entire amount of isolated RNA was reverse transcribed using the High Capacity cDNA Reverse Transcription Kit, so the sequenced TCRB transcripts were expressed ones. Naive, central memory and regulatory T cell samples underwent deep immunoSEQ sequencing, averaging roughly 3.3 million total reads per sample. Sorted cells were lysed in RLT buffer, and RNA was extracted using DNase-treated RNeasy Micro or Mini kits according to cell number. Each cell subset was processed on its own to prevent cross-contamination, while patient and healthy donor samples were processed together. The immunoSEQ multiplex PCR was used to amplify TCRB sequences from cDNA, generating 87-bp fragments that spanned the CDR3 region. The amplicons were sequenced using the Illumina HiSeq platform. The original pipeline was this. Synthetic template baselines were used to correct PCR bias computationally, reads within Hamming distance 2 were collapsed together, and singletons that could not be merged were discarded. Reads were aligned against IMGT to assign V, D and J genes, CDR3 length and insertions or deletions at six rearrangement sites. Within each subset, clonotype counts were normalized to the number of sorted cells before true diversity and Gini coefficients were calculated with the tcR R package. The overlap coefficient, calculated on TCRB nucleotide sequences, was used to quantify repertoire sharing. As a proxy for the pre-selection repertoire, out-of-frame TCRB sequences from naive cells were analyzed. Entries here come from immuneACCESS through TCRdb and include only in-frame sequences with V and J called. Some clones fail to appear in such tables; in the studies checked, an unresolved V gene covers under half of the shortfall, and the cause of the remainder is unknown. That table furnishes V, J and clone size, whereas the DNA furnished D and trimming. This sample holds about half a million clones; about 32% were observed only once. Of the sample, about 0.065% is held by the ten largest clones.

The CDR3 covers 16 residues, taking in both the cysteine and the phenylalanine. Solely the CDR3 DNA is kept, with 48 bases framed from the first base. CDR1 and CDR2 are read off the germline V gene as SGHTA and FQGNSA. At the junction V is shortened by 5 bases and J by 0 bases; bases outside the gene matches: 7. The material sequenced was naive CD4+ T cells from blood. Sample cell subset or site, as interpreted from the label and publication: true naive CD4+ T cells. The TCR was taken from a man younger than 35 in good health. The chain joins TRBV7-2 to TRBJ2-1; 7 nucleotides in the junction match TRBD2. The CDR3 protein sequence reads: CASSNSLADSYNEQFF. The DNA reads TGTGCCAGCAGCAATAGCCTAGCGGACTCCTACAATGAGCAGTTCTTC.